This is a list of T cell receptor beta chains from one sample in a study of T cells after somatic rescue of genetic block. Produced via immunoSEQ multiplex PCR; TCRdb's table is partial and in-frame only. Here the sample spans 100,000 to 120,000 clones, under 95% being singletons. The sequenced sample was peripheral blood mononuclear cells (PBMCs). These receptors came from a woman aged 18-29 years. Both conserved end residues are part of each CDR3. Fields, in order: J gene, V gene, D gene, clone size, CDR3 protein, CDR3 DNA. D genes are given only for firm matches. Clone size, where shown, is once, few, many, or a class for clones that have expanded.

TRBJ2-3 | TRBV11-2 | NA | NA | CASSLEALYTQYF | TGTGCCAGCAGCTTAGAAGCGTTGTATACGCAGTATTTT
TRBJ1-5 | TRBV5-6 | NA | NA | CASSLGWNSNQPQHF | TGTGCCAGCAGCTTGGGGTGGAACAGCAATCAGCCCCAGCATTTT
TRBJ2-7 | TRBV11-1 | TRBD1 | NA | CASSKSGTAAYEQYF | TGTGCCAGCAGCAAGTCCGGGACAGCCGCCTACGAGCAGTACTTC
TRBJ1-1 | TRBV5-4 | TRBD1 | NA | CASSRPAGGGSNTEAFF | TGTGCCAGCAGCCGGCCGGCAGGGGGGGGTAGTAACACTGAAGCTTTCTTT
TRBJ1-1 | TRBV18 | NA | NA | CASSPRSTRMNTEAFF | TGTGCCAGCTCACCGCGGTCGACGAGAATGAACACTGAAGCTTTCTTT
TRBJ1-1 | TRBV14 | NA | NA | CASSHRIIAEAFF | TGTGCCAGCAGCCACCGAATAATCGCTGAAGCTTTCTTT
TRBJ2-7 | TRBV29-1 | TRBD2 | NA | CSVIMGGSYEQYF | TGCAGCGTAATCATGGGGGGGTCCTACGAGCAGTACTTC
TRBJ2-5 | TRBV7-9 | TRBD2 | NA | CASRETSGGKKTQYF | TGTGCCAGTCGGGAGACTAGCGGGGGGAAGAAGACCCAGTACTTC
TRBJ1-5 | TRBV13 | NA | NA | CASSLGGRSLEPQHF | TGTGCCAGCAGCTTAGGCGGGCGGTCGCTAGAGCCCCAGCATTTT
TRBJ1-5 | TRBV4-3 | TRBD1 | NA | CASSQDHGQGHNQPQHF | TGCGCCAGCAGCCAAGACCACGGACAGGGGCACAATCAGCCCCAGCATTTT
TRBJ2-6 | TRBV7-6 | NA | NA | CASSFPTGAGANVLTF | TGTGCCAGCAGCTTTCCGACTGGTGCTGGGGCCAACGTCCTGACTTTC
TRBJ2-5 | TRBV19 | NA | once | CASSIGGSETQYF | TGTGCCAGTAGTATAGGGGGTAGTGAGACCCAGTACTTC
TRBJ2-3 | TRBV4-2 | NA | NA | CASSQDTRGGTDTQYF | TGTGCCAGCAGCCAAGATACGAGAGGGGGGACAGATACGCAGTATTTT
TRBJ2-1 | TRBV9 | NA | NA | CASSPGTRNEQFF | TGTGCCAGCAGCCCCGGGACTCGAAATGAGCAGTTCTTC
TRBJ2-7 | TRBV7-7 | TRBD1 | NA | CASSLGTGSVDEQYF | TGTGCCAGCAGCTTGGGGACAGGGAGTGTGGACGAGCAGTACTTC
TRBJ1-2 | TRBV30 | NA | NA | CAWSVQSLYGYTF | TGTGCCTGGAGTGTACAAAGCCTCTATGGCTACACCTTC
TRBJ2-1 | TRBV5-1 | NA | NA | CASSLDWGSGNEQFF | TGCGCCAGCAGCTTGGATTGGGGTTCGGGCAATGAGCAGTTCTTC
TRBJ2-1 | TRBV11-2 | TRBD2 | NA | CASSQGLAGGSQLYNEQFF | TGTGCCAGCAGCCAGGGACTAGCGGGGGGGTCCCAACTATACAATGAGCAGTTCTTC
TRBJ2-2 | TRBV7-9 | TRBD2 | NA | CASSRRGGLNTGELFF | TGTGCCAGCTCCAGACGCGGGGGGTTGAACACCGGGGAGCTGTTTTTT
TRBJ2-7 | TRBV14 | TRBD1 | NA | CASSSRDRGSWEQYF | TGTGCCAGCAGCTCCCGGGACAGGGGGTCTTGGGAGCAGTACTTC
TRBJ2-5 | TRBV9 | NA | NA | CASSVDWGRETQYF | TGTGCCAGCAGCGTAGATTGGGGGAGAGAGACCCAGTACTTC
TRBJ2-1 | TRBV5-6 | TRBD2 | NA | CASSPVALAGGPYNEQFF | TGTGCCAGCAGCCCGGTAGCCCTAGCGGGGGGGCCCTACAATGAGCAGTTCTTC
TRBJ1-6 | TRBV6-5 | NA | NA | CASSATGYNSPLHF | TGTGCCAGCAGCGCGACAGGCTACAATTCACCCCTCCACTTT
TRBJ2-2 | TRBV7-2 | TRBD2 | NA | CASSQRGGRTGELFF | TGTGCCAGCAGCCAGCGGGGGGGCCGGACCGGGGAGCTGTTTTTT
TRBJ1-4 | TRBV4-3 | NA | once | CASSQDDGSSTLANEKLFF | TGCGCCAGCAGCCAAGATGATGGCAGCTCAACCCTAGCTAATGAAAAACTGTTTTTT
TRBJ1-4 | TRBV5-8 | NA | NA | CASSLESPEKLFF | TGTGCCAGCAGCTTGGAATCTCCTGAAAAACTGTTTTTT
TRBJ2-5 | TRBV5-1 | NA | NA | CASRIGGIQETQYF | TGCGCCAGCAGGATAGGGGGGATCCAAGAGACCCAGTACTTC
TRBJ1-4 | TRBV7-6 | NA | NA | CASGNIVLTNEKLFF | TGTGCCAGCGGAAATATAGTTCTAACTAATGAAAAACTGTTTTTT
TRBJ1-1 | TRBV27 | NA | NA | CASSPRGGREAFF | TGTGCCAGCAGTCCCCGGGGAGGACGGGAAGCTTTCTTT
TRBJ2-7 | TRBV10-3 | NA | NA | CAISDGRSSYEQYF | TGTGCCATCAGTGATGGGCGGTCCTCCTACGAGCAGTACTTC
TRBJ1-5 | TRBV7-9 | NA | few | CASSSDDQPQHF | TGTGCCAGCAGCTCTGATGATCAGCCCCAGCATTTT